The sequence of this T cell receptor beta chain was determined in a study of monozygotic twins with inflammatory bowel disease. Study-wide results and caveats: Support was absent for any single strong signal or clonotype linked to IBD. No difference was seen in repertoire similarity between concordant and discordant twins, possibly from limited power.

To note about this clonotype: Its specificity is not known.

This CDR3 has 14 residues. Germline CDR1 is SGHVS and CDR2 is FQNEAQ. TCRdb reanalyzed the 5' RACE reads and collapses them to one entry per CDR3 protein, without DNA. The sample table sets out some 99,000 distinct CDR3 sequences. This TCR was recovered from a human donor with ulcerative colitis or Crohn's disease, or a healthy co-twin of an affected twin (not recorded which). This sequence joins TRBV7-8 and TRBJ2-5; checking the TCRdb D call of TRBD2 is not possible without DNA. The sequenced sample consisted of blood. CDR3 residues: CASSPDQLQETQYF.